This T cell receptor (beta chain) was sequenced during a study of T-cell reconstitution after alpha-beta-depleted transplantation in children. A library of TCRbeta sequences, prepared with unique molecular identifiers, was generated. TCRdb reprocessed the PCR reads with MiXCR, giving one entry per CDR3 protein. The table records fewer than 1 million distinct CDR3 sequences, approximately 15% of them present only once. Trimming removed 1 base at V and 2 bases at J, with 12 bases between. The germline V gene has CDR1 MGHRA and CDR2 YSYEKL. CDR3 size: 16 residues. The clonotype was recovered from a male patient aged 5 to 17 who had a stem cell transplant for acute lymphoblastic leukemia, so the T cells may come from the graft donor. The V call is TRBV4-1, the J call TRBJ2-1; a weak D match, TRBD1 (5 bases). The specimen was PBMCs, mostly from graft donor cells, collected 360 days after TCRalphabeta/CD19-depleted stem cell transplant. CDR3 in amino acids: CASSQVAGWAYNEQFF. The CDR3 DNA sequence: TGCGCCAGCAGCCAAGTGGCAGGGTGGGCCTACAATGAGCAGTTCTTC.